This TCR beta chain was recovered during a study of human thymus T cells. Method: immunoSEQ multiplex PCR; TCRdb's copy keeps in-frame clones and lacks some. The top ten hold around 0.12% of the sample, which has 40,000 to 45,000 clones, approximately 93% seen once. Infants served as donors; they were healthy and Finnish and were having corrective surgery for congenital heart defects. During surgery, about 0.45-1 mL peripheral blood was drawn from four of eight donors. No fixed cell number was used; all available blood leukocytes supplied DNA. V lost 3 bases, J lost 0 bases, and 17 bases lay in between. This CDR3 contains 17 residues. From germline, CDR1 is MDHEN and CDR2 SYDVKM.

The V and J genes are TRBV28 and TRBJ1-2; no reliable D call. The specimen was blood. This TCR was recovered from a boy younger than two with a congenital heart defect but otherwise immunologically healthy. The CDR3 nucleotides are TGTGCCAGCAGTTTTCGAGGTCCAACCCCCACTAACTATGGCTACACCTTC. Protein: CASSFRGPTPTNYGYTF.